The clone carrying this TCR beta chain showed up many times. This record comes from a study of T-cell reconstitution after alpha-beta-depleted transplantation in children. TCRbeta library preparation incorporated unique molecular identifiers. Each CDR3 protein is one row after TCRdb ran MiXCR on the PCR reads. The table shows around 200,000 distinct CDR3 sequences, with about 6.4% occurring only once. CDR3 size: 13 residues. With 5 bases removed from V and 8 bases from J, the gap between germline ends came to 13 bases. Germline lookup yields CDR1 SGHTA and CDR2 FQGNSA. This chain links TRBV7-2 with TRBJ2-4; D possibly corresponds to TRBD1 (5 bases). The clonotype originates from a human donor who donated a stem cell graft to a child with Wiskott-Aldrich syndrome. Sequenced material: PBMCs from the stem cell graft donor, taken from the stem cell graft. Here the CDR3 DNA reads TGTGCCAGCAGCGCTTCAGGGTGGGACATTCAGTACTTC. Protein: CASSASGWDIQYF.